The present T cell receptor beta chain was sequenced within a study of patients and donors after allogeneic stem cell transplantation. Via MiXCR, TCRdb re-called the RT-PCR reads, giving one row per CDR3 protein. The top ten clones hold 20% to 30% of a sample with some 160,000 distinct CDR3 sequences, approximately 24% of them seen once. V dropped 4 bases and J dropped 0 bases, with 21 bases sitting between them. This CDR3 has 19 residues. This TCR was recovered from a human donor who was either an allogeneic HSCT recipient or a stem cell or donor lymphocyte infusion donor (not recorded which). It is not recorded whose cells these are; they may come from a transplant donor. The sample consisted of blood, either unsorted or a sorted T cell fraction (not recorded which). The genes are TRBV12-3 or TRBV12-4 and TRBJ2-2; the D is unclear. The CDR3: CASSSTLPSATANTGELFF. CDR3 nucleotides: TGTGCCAGCAGTTCCACCCTCCCGTCGGCAACCGCGAACACCGGGGAGCTGTTTTTT.